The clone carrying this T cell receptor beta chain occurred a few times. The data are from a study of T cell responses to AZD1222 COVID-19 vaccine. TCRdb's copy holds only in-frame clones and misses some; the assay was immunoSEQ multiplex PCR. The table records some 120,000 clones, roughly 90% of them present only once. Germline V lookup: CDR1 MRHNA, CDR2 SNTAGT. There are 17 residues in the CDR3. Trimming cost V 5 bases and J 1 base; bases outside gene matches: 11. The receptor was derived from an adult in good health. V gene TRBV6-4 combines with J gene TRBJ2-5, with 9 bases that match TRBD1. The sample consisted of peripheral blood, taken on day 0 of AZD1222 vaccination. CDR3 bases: TGTGCCAGCAGTCCCGGGACAGGGTTCGGGGGCCAAGAGACCCAGTACTTC. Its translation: CASSPGTGFGGQETQYF.